These 28 T cell receptor beta chains originate from one sample sequenced in a study of OX40 agonist ivuxolimab in advanced cancers. TCRdb's table, derived via immunoSEQ multiplex PCR, lists solely in-frame clones and lacks some. The sample has about 34,000 clones, around 84% seen once. This specimen consisted of CD4+ or CD8+ T cells sorted from blood, obtained in a trial of the OX40 agonist ivuxolimab. These receptor sequences come from an adult with an advanced solid tumor such as melanoma, head and neck, liver or kidney cancer.

The V and J genes are TRBV4-1 and TRBJ2-3; 7 bases map to TRBD2. The germline V gene has CDR1 MGHRA and CDR2 YSYEKL. V trimming: 0 bases; J trimming: 2 bases; junction bases outside the gene matches: 5. This CDR3 has 16 amino acids. The CDR3 protein is CASSQESGIYTDTQYF. CDR3 sequence (DNA): TGCGCCAGCAGCCAAGAGAGCGGGATCTACACAGATACGCAGTATTTT.

The J gene is TRBJ2-1, the V gene TRBV9, with 7 nucleotides matching TRBD2. In germline, CDR1 is SGDLS, CDR2 YYNGEE. The CDR3 runs to 16 residues. V lost 3 bases to trimming and J lost 0 bases; unmatched junction nucleotides: 6. CDR3 DNA: TGTGCCAGCAGCGCAGTGGGCGGGGGCTCCTACAATGAGCAGTTCTTC. Translating gives CASSAVGGGSYNEQFF.

V gene TRBV28 combines with J gene TRBJ1-2; a possible D gene is TRBD1 (5 bases). Germline values: CDR1 MDHEN, CDR2 SYDVKM. Trimming left V 10 bases short and J 1 base short, with 16 bases between. The CDR3 loop spans 14 amino acids. This CDR3 reads CAIRESTINYGYTF. For the CDR3, the DNA is TGTGCCATCAGGGAGAGCACGATTAACTATGGCTACACCTTC.

In nucleotides, the CDR3 is TGTGCCATCAGTGAGACGGCTCGGGAGGGCCAATACTTC. Protein sequence: CAISETAREGQYF. J is TRBJ2-5 and V is TRBV10-3, with 8 positions matching TRBD2. The ends lost 2 bases at V and 14 bases at J; junction bases unmatched: 10. This CDR3 spans 13 amino acids. Germline lookup yields CDR1 ENHRY and CDR2 SYGVKD.

V and J are TRBV5-1 and TRBJ1-4; 9 bases line up with TRBD1. This CDR3 region has 15 residues. Germline V CDR1 and CDR2: SGHRS, YFSETQ. Trimming cost V 3 bases and J 3 bases; bases outside gene matches: 3. CDR3 residues: CASSSTGGSNEKLFF. DNA for the CDR3: TGCGCCAGCAGCTCTACAGGGGGCTCTAATGAAAAACTGTTTTTT.

The V call is TRBV7-2, the J call TRBJ2-3; unclear D gene. CDR3 length equals 14 residues. V was trimmed by 4 bases and J by 14 bases, leaving 22 bases between them. The germline CDR1 and CDR2 sequences are SGHTA and FQGNSA. The CDR3 reads CASSSSLTTQELYF. DNA of the CDR3: TGTGCCAGCAGCTCCTCCCTGACAACGCAGGAACTGTATTTT.

The rearrangement links TRBV13 to TRBJ1-2; TRBD1 matches 9 bases. The CDR3 runs to 15 residues. V shed 0 bases and J 4 bases; nucleotides not matched to a gene: 3. CDR1 is PRHDT, CDR2 FYEKMQ, per germline (reference sequence). Here the CDR3 reads CASSLGTGGGYGYTF. The CDR3 DNA reads TGTGCCAGCAGCTTAGGGACAGGGGGAGGCTATGGCTACACCTTC.

Turning to this clone: The junction departs from the called germline gene at one end, perhaps through a read error. This chain uses TRBV7-2 with TRBJ2-2, with 11 bases that match TRBD2. Germline assignment: CDR1 SGHTA and CDR2 FQGNSA. This CDR3 region has 15 residues. The CDR3 DNA reads TGTGCCAGCAGCCTAGCGGGGGGCATGATCAGGGAGCTGTTTTTT. As protein: CASSLAGGMIRELFF. The variable domain in full, completed from reference TRBV7-2 and TRBJ2-2, reads GAGVSQSPSNKVTEKGKDVELRCDPISGHTALYWYRQSLGQGLEFLIYFQGNSAPDKSGLPSDRFSAERTGGSVSTLTIQRTQQEDSAVYLCASSLAGGMIRELFFGEGSRLTVL.

This sequence joins TRBV7-9 and TRBJ2-3; tentatively, D is TRBD2 (6 bases). The CDR3 sequence is 15 residues long. Trimming left V 5 bases short and J 1 base short, with 13 bases between. Germline V lookup: CDR1 SEHNR, CDR2 FQNEAQ (reference sequence). CDR3 loop: CASSPRASGTDTQYF. The CDR3 region has the DNA TGTGCCAGCAGCCCACGGGCTAGCGGCACAGATACGCAGTATTTT.

The chain has TRBV21-1 and TRBJ2-3; the table's D call, TRBD1, was not checked against the DNA. TRBV21-1 is recorded as a pseudogene. This CDR3 comprises 14 residues. This chain's CDR3 is CASSKGTGGFRQYF. Written as DNA, the CDR3 is TGTGCCAGCAGCAAAGGGACAGGGGGTTTTAGGCAGTATTTT.

V is TRBV5-6 and J is TRBJ1-4, with unresolved D. CDR3 length: 16 residues. The germline CDR1 and CDR2 sequences are SGHDT and YYEEEE. V was trimmed by 4 bases and J by 0 bases, leaving 13 bases between them. The CDR3 DNA follows: TGTGCCAGCAGCCGCCGGACGGCAGCAACTAATGAAAAACTGTTTTTT. Its protein is CASSRRTAATNEKLFF.

The chain recombines TRBV30 with TRBJ1-1, with TRBD1 as a possible D gene (6 bases). The CDR3 spans 14 residues. In germline, CDR1 is GTSNPN, CDR2 SVGIG (reference sequence). V was shortened by 1 base and J by 7 bases, with 16 bases between the two germline ends. CDR3 sequence (DNA): TGTGCCTGGAGTGCCGCGGTGGGGGCCAGTGAAGCTTTCTTT. This sequence encodes CAWSAAVGASEAFF.

This clone is labeled medium-sized. V gene TRBV4-1 combines with J gene TRBJ2-7; possible D gene TRBD2, 6 bases. Trimming cost V 0 bases and J 7 bases, with 13 bases left between them. The germline V gene encodes CDR1 MGHRA and CDR2 YSYEKL. The CDR3 runs 14 residues. CDR3: CASSQEAGGSEQYF. In DNA form, the CDR3 reads TGCGCCAGCAGCCAAGAGGCTGGGGGGAGTGAGCAGTACTTC.

This clone was seen a single time. The J gene is TRBJ1-1, the V gene TRBV7-2, with 8 positions matching TRBD1. Germline loops: CDR1 SGHTA, CDR2 FQGNSA. V lost 4 bases, J lost 10 bases, and 2 bases stayed unmatched. CDR3 size: 11 residues. The CDR3 sequence: CASSSDRGAFF. In DNA form, the CDR3 reads TGTGCCAGCAGCTCCGACAGGGGAGCTTTCTTT.

The genes are TRBV6-1 and TRBJ1-2; maybe TRBD1 (6 bases). Germline CDR1 reads MNHNS; CDR2 reads SASEGT. The CDR3 runs 14 residues. Trimming stripped 8 bases from V and 5 bases from J, with 18 bases between. The CDR3 loop is CASGGDSLGYGYTF. The CDR3 bases are TGTGCCAGCGGGGGCGACAGTTTAGGGTATGGCTACACCTTC.

This clone was counted between two and nine times. The chain is built from TRBV29-1 and TRBJ1-2; TRBD1 matches 7 bases. V was clipped by 0 bases and J by 6 bases; unmatched bases: 7. This CDR3 is built from 14 residues. In germline, CDR1 is SQVTM, CDR2 ANQGSEA. In nucleotides, the CDR3 is TGCAGCGTTGAAGACCCAGGGGGTGAGAATGGCTACACCTTC. It codes for CSVEDPGGENGYTF.

The chain employs TRBV5-1 and TRBJ1-2, with 8 bases that match TRBD1. Germline V gene data show CDR1 as SGHRS and CDR2 as YFSETQ. V lost 7 bases to trimming and J lost 1 base; unmatched junction nucleotides: 9. This CDR3 region has 15 residues. The CDR3 bases are TGCGCCAGCCATTCAGGGGGCGAGGTTAACTATGGCTACACCTTC. It encodes CASHSGGEVNYGYTF.

This clone was seen only once. The genes are TRBV11-3 and TRBJ2-1; D remains unclear. Germline CDR1 is SGHNT and CDR2 is YENEEA. The CDR3 length is 15 residues. V dropped 0 bases and J dropped 1 base, with 7 bases sitting between them. The CDR3 sequence is CASSLEGRSYNEQFF. The CDR3 nucleotides read TGTGCCAGCAGCTTAGAGGGCAGATCCTACAATGAGCAGTTCTTC. Looking up the rest from reference TRBV11-3 and TRBJ2-1 gives the full variable domain: EAGVVQSPRYKIIEKKQPVAFWCNPISGHNTLYWYLQNLGQGPELLIRYENEEAVDDSQLPKDRFSAERLKGVDSTLKIQPAELGDSAVYLCASSLEGRSYNEQFFGPGTRLTVL.

The chain has TRBV30 and TRBJ2-5; 7 bases line up with TRBD2. V lost 4 bases to trimming and J lost 4 bases; unmatched junction nucleotides: 3. The CDR3 length is 12 residues. The germline V gene has CDR1 GTSNPN and CDR2 SVGIG (reference sequence). The CDR3 region has the DNA TGTGCCTGGAACGGCGGGGGAGAGACCCAGTACTTC. It translates to CAWNGGGETQYF.

The V gene is TRBV18, the J gene TRBJ1-1; TRBD1 matches at 9 bases. CDR1 KGHSH and CDR2 LQKENI come from the germline V gene. Trimming at V came to 3 bases and at J to 4 bases, leaving 3 bases not matched to a gene. The CDR3 is 14 amino acids. CDR3: CASSPKQGATEAFF. The CDR3 DNA is TGTGCCAGCTCACCGAAACAGGGGGCCACTGAAGCTTTCTTT. The full variable domain, rest sourced from reference TRBV18 and TRBJ1-1, is NAGVMQNPRHLVRRRGQEARLRCSPMKGHSHVYWYRQLPEEGLKFMVYLQKENIIDESGMPKERFSAEFPKEGPSILRIQQVVRGDSAAYFCASSPKQGATEAFFGQGTRLTVV.

This clone showed up just a few times. The genes are TRBV4-2 and TRBJ2-5, with D tentatively TRBD1 (5 bases). The length of the CDR3 is 16 residues. Trimming took 0 bases from V and 0 from J, leaving 11 bases between them. The germline gives CDR1 LGHNA, CDR2 YNFKEQ. In nucleotides, the CDR3 is TGTGCCAGCAGCCAAGACTGGCGACAGTACCAAGAGACCCAGTACTTC. As protein: CASSQDWRQYQETQYF.

The V and J genes are TRBV19 and TRBJ1-4; 11 nucleotides agree with TRBD1. This CDR3 contains 16 residues. V dropped 4 bases and J dropped 3; count of bases not matched to a gene: 4. Germline loops: CDR1 LNHDA, CDR2 SQIVND (reference sequence). DNA of the CDR3: TGTGCCAGTAGTAGGGACAGGGGGTTCGCTAATGAAAAACTGTTTTTT. Amino acids: CASSRDRGFANEKLFF.

V is TRBV4-1 and J is TRBJ1-4, with D possibly TRBD1 on 5 matching bases. The CDR3 covers 13 residues. From germline, CDR1 is MGHRA and CDR2 YSYEKL. Trimming removed 8 bases at V and 4 bases at J, with 11 bases between. As DNA, the CDR3 is TGCGCCAGCCAGCGGGGACGTAATGAAAAACTGTTTTTT. It is translated as CASQRGRNEKLFF.

V usage is TRBV19 and J usage is TRBJ1-5; D gene ambiguous. The CDR3 is 15 amino acids. The germline CDR1 and CDR2 sequences are LNHDA and SQIVND (reference sequence). With 3 bases removed from V and 0 bases from J, the gap between germline ends came to 9 bases. CDR3 sequence (DNA): TGTGCCAGTAGTATTACCTCCCCTAGCAATCAGCCCCAGCATTTT. Protein: CASSITSPSNQPQHF.

The J gene is TRBJ1-2, the V gene TRBV7-9; TRBD1 matches 8 bases. V lost 1 base and J lost 8; bases outside the gene matches: 6. This CDR3 region has 14 residues. Germline lookup yields CDR1 SEHNR and CDR2 FQNEAQ (reference sequence). The CDR3 bases are TGTGCCAGCAGCTTAGAGGGCAGGGGGCACGGCTACACCTTC. Translated: CASSLEGRGHGYTF.

This chain connects TRBV6-5 to TRBJ1-5; D might be TRBD1 (6 bases). The CDR3 length is 14 residues. Trimming took off 7 bases at V and 3 bases at J, with 13 bases between the two ends. Germline V gene data show CDR1 as MNHEY and CDR2 as SVGAGI. Here the CDR3 reads CASTSGQYNQPQHF. The DNA for the CDR3 is TGTGCCAGCACCTCCGGACAGTACAATCAGCCCCAGCATTTT.

V usage is TRBV29-1 and J usage is TRBJ2-2; possibly TRBD2 for D (5 bases). Germline values: CDR1 SQVTM, CDR2 ANQGSEA. V shed 3 bases and J shed 5 bases, with 13 bases lying between them. The length of the CDR3 is 14 residues. CDR3 sequence: CSVEFGRRTGELFF. The CDR3 DNA reads as TGCAGCGTTGAGTTTGGGAGACGGACCGGGGAGCTGTTTTTT.

The chain links TRBV18 to TRBJ1-3; D gene uncertain. V was clipped by 8 bases and J by 2 bases, with 7 bases between them. The CDR3 is 12 amino acids. Germline CDR1 and CDR2: KGHSH and LQKENI. CDR3 DNA: TGTGCCAGCCGTTCGGCTGGAAACACCATATATTTT. Its translation is CASRSAGNTIYF.